The present T cell receptor beta chain was sequenced within a study of T cells in Graves' hyperthyroidism and ophthalmopathy. In its sample, this clonotype was seen many times. The source material, RNA transcripts, was used to amplify TCR beta CDR3 regions. First-round RT-PCR with HTBI primers amplified the TCR CDR3 region. From the multiplex PCR reads, TCRdb called clonotypes with MiXCR, one entry per CDR3 protein. Of about 560,000 distinct CDR3 sequences listed, 16% were seen once; the top ten hold under 20%. Trimming shortened V by 10 bases and J by 0 bases, and 28 bases separated the two germline ends. This CDR3 region has 18 residues. The germline gives CDR1 MNHNS, CDR2 SASEGT.

The receptor's source is a woman younger than 35 with Graves' hyperthyroidism. The J gene is TRBJ2-7, the V gene TRBV6-1; the D gene could be TRBD1 or TRBD2 (5 bases each). The sequenced sample was blood. The CDR3 region has the DNA TGTGCCACCCGCGGTATCACCGGGACCCGCCCTTCCTCCTACGAGCAGTACTTC. This encodes CATRGITGTRPSSYEQYF.